The clone carrying this TCR beta chain came up once. Its matching antigen is unknown. The data were obtained in a study of T cell responses to AZD1222 COVID-19 vaccine. Study findings and constraints: Repertoire sampling occurred only after the peak T cell response. Dominant at 160-218 and 743-854, vaccine-associated CD4 TCRs also spanned spike. White British donors predominated, females outnumbered males, and clonal diversity was possibly underestimated. Unmutated variant regions reportedly attract nearly half of all spike-specific TCRs.

V shed 4 bases, J shed 5 bases, and the junction held 7 bases outside the gene matches. The CDR3 has 15 amino acids. Germline CDR1 SGHNT, CDR2 YENEEA. Some clones are missing from TCRdb's copy, which holds only in-frame ones; the method was immunoSEQ multiplex PCR. The table records some 150,000 clones, approximately 90% of them present only once. The TCR sequence derives from an adult in good health. The starting material was peripheral blood, obtained on day 0 of MenACWY control vaccination. V usage is TRBV11-3 and J usage is TRBJ2-5; 10 bases are shared with TRBD2. The CDR3, as DNA: TGTGCCAGCAGCTGGAAGCGGGAGGGCTTGGAGACCCAGTACTTC. Protein sequence: CASSWKREGLETQYF.